Below, one T cell receptor (beta chain) is given with its context. Its target is unknown. Treatment in this sample: approximately 9-day PBMC culture with coronavirus spike peptide pools or control peptides (ViraFEST assay). This record belongs to a study of vaccination and CD4 T cells after COVID-19. V lost 1 base, J lost 4 bases, and 8 bases stayed unmatched. Germline V gene lookup returns CDR1 SGHTA and CDR2 FQGNSA. The CDR3 is 17 residues long. Sequencing of the DNA from cultured CD4+ T cells was carried out with the Oncomine TCR Beta short-read assay. TCRdb re-derived calls from the PCR reads in MiXCR, one entry per CDR3 protein. The data contain approximately 11,000 distinct CDR3 sequences, roughly two thirds of them singletons.

The chain employs TRBV7-2 and TRBJ2-7; 12 bases are a match to TRBD1. This receptor was taken from a human donor who had recovered from COVID-19. The sequencing sample was made of CD4+ T cells from blood, cultured in vitro. The CDR3 bases are TGTGCCAGCAGCTTAGGTGGGACAGGGGGCGCGTCGTACGAGCAGTACTTC. Residues: CASSLGGTGGASYEQYF.